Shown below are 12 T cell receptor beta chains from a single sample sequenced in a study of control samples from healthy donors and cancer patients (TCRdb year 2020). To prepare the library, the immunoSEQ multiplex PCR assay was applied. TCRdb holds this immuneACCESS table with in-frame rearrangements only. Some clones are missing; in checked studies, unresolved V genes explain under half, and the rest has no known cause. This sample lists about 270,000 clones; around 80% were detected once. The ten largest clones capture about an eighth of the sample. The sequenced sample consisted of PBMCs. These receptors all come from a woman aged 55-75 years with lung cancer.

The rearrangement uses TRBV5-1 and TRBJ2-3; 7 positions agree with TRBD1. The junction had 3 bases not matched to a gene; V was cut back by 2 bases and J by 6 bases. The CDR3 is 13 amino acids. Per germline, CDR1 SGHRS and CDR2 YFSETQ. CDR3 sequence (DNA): TGCGCCAGCAGCTTTACAGGGGCCGATACGCAGTATTTT. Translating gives CASSFTGADTQYF.

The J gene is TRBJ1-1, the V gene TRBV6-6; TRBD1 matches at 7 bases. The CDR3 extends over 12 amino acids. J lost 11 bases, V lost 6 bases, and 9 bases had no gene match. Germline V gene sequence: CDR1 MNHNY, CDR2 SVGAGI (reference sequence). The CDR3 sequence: CASSRGSFDAFF. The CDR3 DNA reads TGTGCCAGCAGCAGGGGGAGCTTTGACGCTTTCTTT.

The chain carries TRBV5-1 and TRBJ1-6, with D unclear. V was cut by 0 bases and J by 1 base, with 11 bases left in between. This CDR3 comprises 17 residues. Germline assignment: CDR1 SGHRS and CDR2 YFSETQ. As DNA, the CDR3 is TGCGCCAGCAGCTTGGACCCAGGCGGGTCCTATAATTCACCCCTCCACTTT. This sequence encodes CASSLDPGGSYNSPLHF.

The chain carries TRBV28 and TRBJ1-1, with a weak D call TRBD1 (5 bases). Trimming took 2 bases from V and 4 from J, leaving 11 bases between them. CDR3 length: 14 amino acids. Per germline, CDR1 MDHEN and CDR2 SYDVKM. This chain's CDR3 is CASSLGGRGTEAFF. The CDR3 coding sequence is TGTGCCAGCAGTTTAGGGGGGAGGGGCACTGAAGCTTTCTTT.

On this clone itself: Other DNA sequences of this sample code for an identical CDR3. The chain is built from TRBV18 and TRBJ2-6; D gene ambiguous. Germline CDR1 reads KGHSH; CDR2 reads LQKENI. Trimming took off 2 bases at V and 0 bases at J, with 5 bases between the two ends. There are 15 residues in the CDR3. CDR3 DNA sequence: TGTGCCAGCTCACCATCGGGCTCTGGGGCCAACGTCCTGACTTTC. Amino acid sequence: CASSPSGSGANVLTF.

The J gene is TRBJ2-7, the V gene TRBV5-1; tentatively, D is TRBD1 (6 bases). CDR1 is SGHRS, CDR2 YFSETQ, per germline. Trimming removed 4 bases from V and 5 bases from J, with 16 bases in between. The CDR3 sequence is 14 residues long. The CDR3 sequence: CASSSYRESHEQYF. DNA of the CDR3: TGCGCCAGCAGCAGCTACAGGGAATCCCACGAGCAGTACTTC.

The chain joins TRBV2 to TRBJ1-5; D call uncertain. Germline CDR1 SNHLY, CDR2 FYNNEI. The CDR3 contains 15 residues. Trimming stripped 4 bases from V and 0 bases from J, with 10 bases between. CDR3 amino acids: CASSVQGLSNQPQHF. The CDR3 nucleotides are TGTGCCAGCAGTGTACAAGGGCTTAGCAATCAGCCCCAGCATTTT.

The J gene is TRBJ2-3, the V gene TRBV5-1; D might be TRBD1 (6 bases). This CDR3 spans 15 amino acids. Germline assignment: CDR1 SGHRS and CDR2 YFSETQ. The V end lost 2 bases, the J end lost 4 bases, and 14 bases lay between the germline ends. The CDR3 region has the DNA TGCGCCAGCAGCTTATCCGGGACACCGGCAGATACGCAGTATTTT. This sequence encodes CASSLSGTPADTQYF.

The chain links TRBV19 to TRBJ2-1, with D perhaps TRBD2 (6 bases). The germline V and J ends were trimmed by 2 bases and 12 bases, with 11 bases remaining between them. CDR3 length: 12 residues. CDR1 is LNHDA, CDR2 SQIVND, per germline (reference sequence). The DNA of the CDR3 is TGTGCCAGTAGTATAAGAGGGGACTTGCAGTTCTTC. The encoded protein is CASSIRGDLQFF.

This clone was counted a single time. Written as DNA, the CDR3 is TGTGCCAGCTACAGGAACACTGAAGCTTTCTTT. Encoded protein: CASYRNTEAFF. This chain joins TRBV28 and TRBJ1-1; D call uncertain. The CDR3 extends over 11 amino acids. V was trimmed by 8 bases and J by 1 base, leaving 5 bases between them. The germline CDR1 and CDR2 sequences are MDHEN and SYDVKM.

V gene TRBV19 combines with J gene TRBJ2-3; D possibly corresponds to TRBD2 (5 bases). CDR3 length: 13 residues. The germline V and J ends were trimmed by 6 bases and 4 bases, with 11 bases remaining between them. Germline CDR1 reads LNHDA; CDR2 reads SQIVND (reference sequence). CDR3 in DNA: TGTGCCAGTAGAAGGCTAGCATCAGATACGCAGTATTTT. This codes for CASRRLASDTQYF. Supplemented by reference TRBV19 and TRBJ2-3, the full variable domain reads DGGITQSPKYLFRKEGQNVTLSCEQNLNHDAMYWYRQDPGQGLRLIYYSQIVNDFQKGDIAEGYSVSREKKESFPLTVTSAQKNPTAFYLCASRRLASDTQYFGPGTRLTVL.

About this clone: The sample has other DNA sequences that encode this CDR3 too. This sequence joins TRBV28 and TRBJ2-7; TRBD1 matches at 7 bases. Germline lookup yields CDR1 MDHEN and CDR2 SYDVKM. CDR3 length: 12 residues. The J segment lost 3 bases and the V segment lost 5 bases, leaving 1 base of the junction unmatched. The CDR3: CASSRQGYEQYF. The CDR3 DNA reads TGTGCCAGCAGTCGACAGGGCTACGAGCAGTACTTC.